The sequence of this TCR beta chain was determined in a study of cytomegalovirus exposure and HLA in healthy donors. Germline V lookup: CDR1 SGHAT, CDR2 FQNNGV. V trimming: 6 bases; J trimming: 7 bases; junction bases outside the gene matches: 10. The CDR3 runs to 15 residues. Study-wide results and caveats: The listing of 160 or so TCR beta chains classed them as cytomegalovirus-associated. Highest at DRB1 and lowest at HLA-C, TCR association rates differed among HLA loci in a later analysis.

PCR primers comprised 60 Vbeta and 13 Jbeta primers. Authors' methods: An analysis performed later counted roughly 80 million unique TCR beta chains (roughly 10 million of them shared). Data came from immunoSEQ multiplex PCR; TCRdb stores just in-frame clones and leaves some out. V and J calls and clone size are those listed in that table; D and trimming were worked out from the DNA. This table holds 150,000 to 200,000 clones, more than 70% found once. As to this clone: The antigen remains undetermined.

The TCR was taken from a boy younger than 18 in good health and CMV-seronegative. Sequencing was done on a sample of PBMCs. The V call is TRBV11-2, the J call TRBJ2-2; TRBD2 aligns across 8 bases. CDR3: CASRVWTSSVGELFF. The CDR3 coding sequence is TGTGCCAGCAGAGTATGGACTAGCTCGGTCGGGGAGCTGTTTTTT. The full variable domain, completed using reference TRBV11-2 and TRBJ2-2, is EAGVAQSPRYKIIEKRQSVAFWCNPISGHATLYWYQQILGQGPKLLIQFQNNGVVDDSQLPKDRFSAERLKGVDSTLKIQPAKLEDSAVYLCASRVWTSSVGELFFGEGSRLTVL.